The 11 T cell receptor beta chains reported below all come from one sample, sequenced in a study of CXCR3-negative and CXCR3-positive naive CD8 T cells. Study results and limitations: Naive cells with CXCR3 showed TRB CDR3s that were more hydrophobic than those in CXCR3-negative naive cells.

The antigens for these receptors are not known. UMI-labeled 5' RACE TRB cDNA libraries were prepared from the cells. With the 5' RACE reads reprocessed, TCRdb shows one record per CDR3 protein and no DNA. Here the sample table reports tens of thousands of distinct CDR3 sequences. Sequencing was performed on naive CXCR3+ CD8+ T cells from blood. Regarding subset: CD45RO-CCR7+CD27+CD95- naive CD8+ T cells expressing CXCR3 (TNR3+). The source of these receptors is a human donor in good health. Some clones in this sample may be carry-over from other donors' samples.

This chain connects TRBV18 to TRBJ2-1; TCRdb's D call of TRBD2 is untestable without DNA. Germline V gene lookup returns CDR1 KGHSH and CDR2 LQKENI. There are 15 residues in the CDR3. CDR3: CASSPGNGRAGEQFF.

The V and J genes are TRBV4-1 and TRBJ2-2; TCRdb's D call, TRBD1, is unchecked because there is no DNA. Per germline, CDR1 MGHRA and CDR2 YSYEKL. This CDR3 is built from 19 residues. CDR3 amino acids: CASSPQPGQGARSTGELFF.

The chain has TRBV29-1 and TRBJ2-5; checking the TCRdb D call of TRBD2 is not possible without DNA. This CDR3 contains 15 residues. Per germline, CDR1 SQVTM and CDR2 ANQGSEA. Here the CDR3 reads CSVEEWPSGGETQYF.

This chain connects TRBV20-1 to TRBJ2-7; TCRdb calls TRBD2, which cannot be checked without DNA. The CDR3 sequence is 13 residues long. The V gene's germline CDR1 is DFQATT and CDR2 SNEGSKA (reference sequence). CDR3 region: CSAPGLRSYEQYF.

This CDR3 reads CASSLEGTANYGYTF. The V gene is TRBV7-8, the J gene TRBJ1-2. Germline CDR1 SGHVS, CDR2 FQNEAQ. The CDR3 has 15 amino acids.

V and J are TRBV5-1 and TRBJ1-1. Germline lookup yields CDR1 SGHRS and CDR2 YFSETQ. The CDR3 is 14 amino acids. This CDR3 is CASSSWERNTEAFF.

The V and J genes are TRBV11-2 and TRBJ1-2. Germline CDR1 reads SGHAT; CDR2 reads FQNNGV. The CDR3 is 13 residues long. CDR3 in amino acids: CASSDPPDGGYTF.

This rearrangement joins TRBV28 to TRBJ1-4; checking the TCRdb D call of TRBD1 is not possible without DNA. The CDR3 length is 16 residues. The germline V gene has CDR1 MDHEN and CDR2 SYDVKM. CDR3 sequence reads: CASSSPEEAAGEKLFF. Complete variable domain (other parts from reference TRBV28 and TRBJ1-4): DVKVTQSSRYLVKRTGEKVFLECVQDMDHENMFWYRQDPGLGLRLIYFSYDVKMKEKGDIPEGYSVSREKKERFSLILESASTNQTSMYLCASSSPEEAAGEKLFFGSGTQLSVL.

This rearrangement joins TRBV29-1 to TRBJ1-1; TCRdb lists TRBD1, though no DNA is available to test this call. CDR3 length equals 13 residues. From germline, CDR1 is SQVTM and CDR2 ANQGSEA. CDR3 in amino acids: CSGIQGYSGEAFF.

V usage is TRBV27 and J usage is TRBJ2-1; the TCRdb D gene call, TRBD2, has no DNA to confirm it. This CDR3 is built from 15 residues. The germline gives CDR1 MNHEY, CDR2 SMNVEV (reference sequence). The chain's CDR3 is CASSFTGGPSNEQFF.

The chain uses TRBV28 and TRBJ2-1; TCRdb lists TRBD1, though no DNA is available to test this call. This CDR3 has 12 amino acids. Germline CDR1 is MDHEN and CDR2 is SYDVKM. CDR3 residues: CASITGGGEQFF.